Below, 20 T cell receptor beta chains from the same sample are listed, as sequenced in a study of identical twins. TCRdb re-called the 5' RACE reads through MiXCR, storing one row per CDR3 protein. The profile shows about 290,000 distinct CDR3 sequences, less than 9.5% of them singletons. The same data also contributed to another study, on yellow fever vaccine responses in identical twins.

Source material: CD8+ T cells sorted from blood. These receptors came from a woman between 18 and 29 years old in good health.

This clonotype was seen repeatedly, ten times or more. This rearrangement joins TRBV12-3 or TRBV12-4 to TRBJ2-7; 8 nucleotides align to TRBD2. This CDR3 region has 14 residues. J was trimmed by 5 bases and V by 6 bases; bases with no gene match: 9. CDR3 region: CASSETSAGDEQYF. Written as DNA, the CDR3 is TGTGCCAGCAGCGAGACTAGCGCGGGTGACGAGCAGTACTTC.

This sequence joins TRBV27 and TRBJ2-1; TRBD1 is a possible D gene (5 bases). From germline, CDR1 is MNHEY and CDR2 SMNVEV (reference sequence). This CDR3 has 15 amino acids. The germline V and J ends were trimmed by 3 bases and 12 bases, with 21 bases remaining between them. The CDR3 DNA reads as TGTGCCAGCAGTTTGAACAGGTACAGCCCTAGGGGGCAGTTCTTC. Translating gives CASSLNRYSPRGQFF.

This clonotype came up many times. V is TRBV7-9 and J is TRBJ2-4; TRBD1 matches at 8 bases. This CDR3 region has 15 residues. V shed 6 bases and J 3 bases; nucleotides not matched to a gene: 7. Germline CDR1 and CDR2: SEHNR and FQNEAQ (reference sequence). The chain's CDR3 is CASRSDRVVKNIQYF. The CDR3 DNA follows: TGTGCCAGCAGGTCGGACAGGGTAGTCAAAAACATTCAGTACTTC.

The genes are TRBV14 and TRBJ2-5; maybe TRBD1 (6 bases). V was trimmed by 4 bases and J by 0 bases, leaving 21 bases between them. This CDR3 is 18 amino acids long. The germline CDR1 and CDR2 sequences are SGHDN and FVKESK. The CDR3, as DNA: TGTGCCAGCAGCCCGAGGGGGTTTACGGGGCCCTACCAAGAGACCCAGTACTTC. Translation: CASSPRGFTGPYQETQYF.

The rearrangement uses TRBV10-1 and TRBJ2-7, with 7 bases identical to TRBD2. Germline V gives CDR1 WNHNN, CDR2 SYGVQD (reference sequence). The CDR3 has 16 amino acids. The V gene end was trimmed by 7 bases and the J gene end by 4 bases; junction bases not matched to a gene: 16. The CDR3 is CASIRPLASESYEQYF. CDR3 coding DNA: TGCGCCAGCATCCGACCACTAGCGAGCGAAAGTTACGAGCAGTACTTC.

The sample holds many counts of this clonotype. The chain couples TRBV9 to TRBJ2-3; D assignment may be TRBD1 or TRBD2 (5 bases each). V dropped 2 bases and J dropped 4 bases, with 14 bases sitting between them. Germline lookup yields CDR1 SGDLS and CDR2 YYNGEE. CDR3 size: 15 residues. CDR3 sequence reads: CASSVRQGRSDTQYF. CDR3 in DNA: TGTGCCAGCAGCGTCCGCCAGGGACGGTCAGATACGCAGTATTTT. Variable domain in full (rest from reference TRBV9 and TRBJ2-3): DSGVTQTPKHLITATGQRVTLRCSPRSGDLSVYWYQQSLDQGLQFLIQYYNGEERAKGNILERFSAQQFPDLHSELNLSSLELGDSALYFCASSVRQGRSDTQYFGPGTRLTVL.

This chain links TRBV7-3 with TRBJ2-1, with 8 positions matching TRBD1. Germline CDR1 and CDR2: SGHTA and FQGTGA. This CDR3 has 15 residues. After removal of 1 base from V and 4 bases from J, the junction contained 3 bases not matched to a gene. The CDR3 spells CASSLKQGGYNEQFF. The CDR3, as DNA: TGTGCCAGCAGCTTAAAACAGGGGGGATACAATGAGCAGTTCTTC. The variable domain in full, completed from reference TRBV7-3 and TRBJ2-1, reads GAGVSQTPSNKVTEKGKYVELRCDPISGHTALYWYRQSLGQGPEFLIYFQGTGAADDSGLPNDRFFAVRPEGSVSTLKIQRTERGDSAVYLCASSLKQGGYNEQFFGPGTRLTVL.

In this sample, this clonotype turned up many times. The chain couples TRBV27 to TRBJ2-1; TRBD1 agrees at 8 bases. The CDR3 totals 14 residues. V trimming: 7 bases; J trimming: 4 bases; junction bases outside the gene matches: 6. Germline V gene lookup returns CDR1 MNHEY and CDR2 SMNVEV (reference sequence). CDR3 amino acids: CASTSGGPYNEQFF. CDR3 nucleotide sequence: TGTGCCAGCACCTCAGGGGGCCCGTACAATGAGCAGTTCTTC.

There are many counts of this clonotype. This chain joins TRBV29-1 and TRBJ2-1, with D perhaps TRBD1 or TRBD2 (5 bases each). CDR1 is SQVTM, CDR2 ANQGSEA, per germline. The CDR3 totals 12 residues. Trimming took 2 bases from V and 9 from J, leaving 11 bases between them. This CDR3 reads CSVEHGTGEQFF. The CDR3 coding sequence is TGCAGCGTTGAACACGGGACCGGTGAGCAGTTCTTC.

This sequence joins TRBV7-9 and TRBJ2-3, with 12 nucleotides matching TRBD2. Looked up from germline, CDR1 is SEHNR and CDR2 is FQNEAQ (reference sequence). The CDR3 has 17 amino acids. The junction had 14 bases not matched to a gene; V was cut back by 5 bases and J by 8 bases. The CDR3: CASSASSSSGGAFTQYF. The CDR3 coding sequence is TGTGCCAGCAGCGCCTCATCCTCTAGCGGGGGGGCGTTTACGCAGTATTTT.

This clonotype was seen repeatedly, ten times or more. The CDR3 DNA follows: TGCGCCAGCAGCCAAGATCGGCACAGGGGGTGGTACGAGCAGTACTTC. Its protein is CASSQDRHRGWYEQYF. The gene calls are TRBV4-1 and TRBJ2-7; 8 positions match TRBD1. V dropped 0 bases and J dropped 4; count of bases not matched to a gene: 8. The CDR3 totals 16 residues. Germline V gives CDR1 MGHRA, CDR2 YSYEKL.

The rearrangement links TRBV10-3 to TRBJ2-7; D remains ambiguous. V lost 3 bases, J lost 2 bases, and 5 bases lay in between. The V gene's germline CDR1 is ENHRY and CDR2 SYGVKD. The CDR3 covers 12 residues. In DNA, the CDR3 is TGTGCCATCAGTGACAGAACCTACGAGCAGTACTTC. It encodes CAISDRTYEQYF.

This clonotype was seen ten or more times. V and J are TRBV20-1 and TRBJ2-1; 9 nucleotides match TRBD2. With 1 base clipped from V and 7 bases from J, the junction kept 5 bases outside the gene matches. This CDR3 is built from 14 residues. Germline loops: CDR1 DFQATT, CDR2 SNEGSKA (reference sequence). In DNA, the CDR3 is TGCAGTGCTAGAGCGGAAGCGGGAGGTAATGAGCAGTTCTTC. Protein: CSARAEAGGNEQFF.

The rearrangement links TRBV4-3 to TRBJ2-7; 8 nucleotides agree with TRBD1. The CDR3 sequence is 15 residues long. Germline V gene data show CDR1 as LGHNA and CDR2 as YSLEER. V lost 3 bases to trimming and J lost 0 bases; unmatched junction nucleotides: 4. CDR3 DNA sequence: TGCGCCAGCAGCCAGGGGACAGGATACTCCTACGAGCAGTACTTC. Translating gives CASSQGTGYSYEQYF.

The chain has TRBV2 and TRBJ2-1; 7 nucleotides match TRBD2. The V gene end was trimmed by 4 bases and the J gene end by 9 bases; junction bases not matched to a gene: 6. CDR1 is SNHLY, CDR2 FYNNEI, per germline. The CDR3 extends over 13 amino acids. As DNA, the CDR3 is TGTGCCAGCAGTGGACTAGCTGGCCCTGAGCAGTTCTTC. This codes for CASSGLAGPEQFF.

This clonotype showed up many times. The chain joins TRBV12-3 or TRBV12-4 to TRBJ2-2, with D hard to call. Trimming cost V 3 bases and J 0 bases, with 11 bases left between them. This CDR3 is built from 16 residues. The DNA for the CDR3 is TGTGCCAGCAGTTTTTCGTGGAACGCGAACACCGGGGAGCTGTTTTTT. Its translation is CASSFSWNANTGELFF.

This clonotype has ten or more counts. J is TRBJ2-1 and V is TRBV4-3; TRBD1 aligns across 7 bases. J lost 4 bases, V lost 0 bases, and 6 bases had no gene match. The CDR3 sequence is 16 residues long. The germline CDR1 and CDR2 sequences are LGHNA and YSLEER. CDR3 region: CASSQDRQGFYNEQFF. CDR3 nucleotides: TGCGCCAGCAGCCAAGATAGACAGGGTTTTTACAATGAGCAGTTCTTC.

The sample holds a few counts of this clonotype. V usage is TRBV27 and J usage is TRBJ2-7; D is tentatively TRBD1 or TRBD2 (5 bases each). V dropped 1 base and J dropped 2 bases, with 12 bases sitting between them. The CDR3 is 15 amino acids. Germline CDR1 reads MNHEY; CDR2 reads SMNVEV (reference sequence). The CDR3 is CASSLFGDGAYEQYF. CDR3 nucleotide sequence: TGTGCCAGCAGTTTATTCGGGGACGGAGCCTACGAGCAGTACTTC.

The chain recombines TRBV5-6 with TRBJ2-3; 9 bases line up with TRBD2. Germline V lookup: CDR1 SGHDT, CDR2 YYEEEE. The trim removed 0 bases at V and 2 bases at J, leaving 4 bases unmatched. The CDR3 consists of 16 residues. CDR3 nucleotides: TGTGCCAGCAGCTTGGGGGCTAGCGGGAACACAGATACGCAGTATTTT. It translates to CASSLGASGNTDTQYF. Using reference TRBV5-6 and TRBJ2-3 for the parts outside the CDR3, the full variable domain is DAGVTQSPTHLIKTRGQQVTLRCSPKSGHDTVSWYQQALGQGPQFIFQYYEEEERQRGNFPDRFSGHQFPNYSSELNVNALLLGDSALYLCASSLGASGNTDTQYFGPGTRLTVL.

This rearrangement joins TRBV20-1 to TRBJ2-7, with D perhaps matching TRBD2 (6 bases). CDR1 DFQATT and CDR2 SNEGSKA come from the germline V gene (reference sequence). V lost 0 bases to trimming and J lost 4 bases, with 13 bases between them. The CDR3 totals 14 residues. The DNA of the CDR3 is TGCAGTGCTAGAGACGACGGGGGTCATTACGAGCAGTACTTC. Translation gives CSARDDGGHYEQYF.